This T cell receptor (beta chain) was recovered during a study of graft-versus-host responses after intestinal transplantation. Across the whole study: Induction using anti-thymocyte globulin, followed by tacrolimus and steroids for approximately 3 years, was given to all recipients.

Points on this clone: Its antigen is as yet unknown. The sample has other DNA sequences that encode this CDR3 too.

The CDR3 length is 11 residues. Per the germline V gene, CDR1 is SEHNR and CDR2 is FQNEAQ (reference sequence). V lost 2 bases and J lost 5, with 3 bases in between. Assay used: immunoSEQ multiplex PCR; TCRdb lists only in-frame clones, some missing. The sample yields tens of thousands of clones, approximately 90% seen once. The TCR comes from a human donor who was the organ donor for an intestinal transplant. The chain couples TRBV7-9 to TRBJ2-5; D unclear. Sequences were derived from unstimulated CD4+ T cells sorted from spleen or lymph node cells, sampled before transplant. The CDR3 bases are TGTGCCAGCAGCTTATCGGAGACCCAGTACTTC. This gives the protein CASSLSETQYF.